The 25 T cell receptor beta chains below come from one sample, sequenced in a study of blood T cell repertoires in COVID-19. Profiling relied on immunoSEQ multiplex PCR, and the TCRdb table lists in-frame clones only, not all of them. The top ten clones hold about 15% of a sample with 200,000 to 250,000 clones, roughly 89% of them seen once. Source material: PBMCs or T cells enriched from blood (not recorded which). Receptors originate from a man younger than 40 who had been exposed to COVID-19.

The genes are TRBV4-3 and TRBJ2-3, with D maybe TRBD2 (6 bases). V was shortened by 1 base and J by 5 bases, with 16 bases between the two germline ends. This CDR3 spans 16 amino acids. The germline V gene encodes CDR1 LGHNA and CDR2 YSLEER. CDR3 sequence: CASSQVVGAAGDTQYF. DNA for the CDR3: TGCGCCAGCAGCCAAGTCGTCGGAGCAGCGGGAGATACGCAGTATTTT.

The genes are TRBV5-1 and TRBJ2-1; D gene unclear. V was cut by 4 bases and J by 2 bases, with 10 bases left in between. The CDR3 totals 14 residues. The germline gives CDR1 SGHRS, CDR2 YFSETQ. DNA for the CDR3: TGCGCCAGCAGCAAGTTGGAGCCCTACAATGAGCAGTTCTTC. Translating gives CASSKLEPYNEQFF. The full variable domain, in which reference TRBV5-1 and TRBJ2-1 provide the parts outside the CDR3, is KAGVTQTPRYLIKTRGQQVTLSCSPISGHRSVSWYQQTPGQGLQFLFEYFSETQRNKGNFPGRFSGRQFSNSRSEMNVSTLELGDSALYLCASSKLEPYNEQFFGPGTRLTVL.

The chain combines TRBV7-8 with TRBJ1-6; maybe TRBD1 (6 bases). Germline lookup yields CDR1 SGHVS and CDR2 FQNEAQ. The V end was cut by 3 bases, the J end by 9 bases, with 15 bases between. The CDR3 covers 15 residues. The CDR3 nucleotides are TGTGCCAGCAGCTTGAAACAGGGATCAGGTTCACCCCTCCACTTT. Its translation: CASSLKQGSGSPLHF.

V usage is TRBV27 and J usage is TRBJ1-5; no reliable D call. The CDR3 totals 16 residues. Germline values: CDR1 MNHEY, CDR2 SMNVEV (reference sequence). V was shortened by 4 bases and J by 4 bases, with 17 bases between the two germline ends. The CDR3 sequence: CASSSIPTAGNQPQHF. The CDR3 DNA sequence: TGTGCCAGCAGTTCAATTCCAACCGCGGGAAATCAGCCCCAGCATTTT.

The CDR3 nucleotides read TGTGCCAGCAGCAGATCCGGGACAGGGATTCCTGAGCAGTTCTTC. Amino acids: CASSRSGTGIPEQFF. V is TRBV21-1 and J is TRBJ2-1; the D call TRBD1 from the table was never checked on the DNA. TRBV21-1 is annotated as a pseudogene. The CDR3 loop spans 15 amino acids.

This clone was observed a single time. The V gene is TRBV7-9, the J gene TRBJ1-6; TRBD1 is a possible D gene (5 bases). CDR3 length equals 17 residues. Germline CDR1 is SEHNR and CDR2 is FQNEAQ (reference sequence). V was cut by 6 bases and J by 7 bases, with 22 bases left in between. CDR3: CASSLSGTTSGNSPLHF. The CDR3 DNA sequence: TGTGCCAGCAGTCTAAGCGGGACGACGTCGGGCAATTCACCCCTCCACTTT.

CDR3 in amino acids: CASSAGTGLREQYF. DNA for the CDR3: TGTGCCAGCAGCGCCGGGACAGGGTTGCGGGAGCAGTACTTC. V and J are TRBV13 and TRBJ2-7; 9 positions agree with TRBD1. Germline V gene lookup returns CDR1 PRHDT and CDR2 FYEKMQ (reference sequence). The CDR3 covers 14 residues. With V trimmed by 5 bases and J by 7 bases, 9 bases remained unmatched.

This clone turned up a few times. The chain recombines TRBV5-6 with TRBJ2-7, with D possibly being TRBD1 (6 bases). With 5 bases removed from V and 3 bases from J, the gap between germline ends came to 9 bases. Germline CDR1 is SGHDT and CDR2 is YYEEEE. This CDR3 is built from 12 residues. CDR3 amino acids: CASRDSYYEQYF. The CDR3 coding sequence is TGTGCCAGCAGGGACAGCTACTACGAGCAGTACTTC. Variable domain in full (rest from reference TRBV5-6 and TRBJ2-7): DAGVTQSPTHLIKTRGQQVTLRCSPKSGHDTVSWYQQALGQGPQFIFQYYEEEERQRGNFPDRFSGHQFPNYSSELNVNALLLGDSALYLCASRDSYYEQYFGPGTRLTVT.

This chain connects TRBV7-9 to TRBJ2-7, with a possible D match to TRBD2 (6 bases). This CDR3 is built from 15 residues. The germline V and J ends were trimmed by 3 bases and 2 bases, with 14 bases remaining between them. The germline gives CDR1 SEHNR, CDR2 FQNEAQ (reference sequence). This chain's CDR3 is CASSLDRDFAYEQYF. The CDR3 region has the DNA TGTGCCAGCAGCTTGGACCGGGACTTCGCCTACGAGCAGTACTTC.

The genes are TRBV14 and TRBJ1-3, with D uncertain. This CDR3 is built from 16 residues. V dropped 4 bases and J dropped 0 bases, with 13 bases sitting between them. CDR1 SGHDN and CDR2 FVKESK come from the germline V gene. The CDR3 DNA reads TGTGCCAGCAGCCTTAGGACTACAGCCTCTGGAAACACCATATATTTT. The encoded protein is CASSLRTTASGNTIYF.

The chain couples TRBV11-3 to TRBJ2-3; TRBD1 agrees at 8 bases. Germline CDR1 is SGHNT and CDR2 is YENEEA. V was clipped by 5 bases and J by 2 bases; unmatched bases: 6. The CDR3 contains 15 residues. The CDR3, as DNA: TGTGCCAGCAGCCGGACAGGGTCCGACACAGATACGCAGTATTTT. Translating it yields CASSRTGSDTDTQYF.

V and J are TRBV10-2 and TRBJ1-1; D is possibly TRBD1 (5 bases). CDR1 and CDR2 from the germline V gene are WSHSY and SAAADI. The CDR3 consists of 13 residues. Trimming removed 6 bases at V and 0 bases at J, with 8 bases between. In DNA, the CDR3 is TGCGCCAGCAGGACAGTTATGAACACTGAAGCTTTCTTT. This gives the protein CASRTVMNTEAFF.

The gene calls are TRBV5-1 and TRBJ1-3, with D maybe TRBD1 (6 bases). This CDR3 is built from 15 residues. Germline lookup yields CDR1 SGHRS and CDR2 YFSETQ. V was shortened by 4 bases and J by 4 bases, with 15 bases between the two germline ends. CDR3: CASSLRGGPGNTIYF. CDR3 nucleotide sequence: TGCGCCAGCAGCCTCCGCGGGGGGCCAGGAAACACCATATATTTT. Looking up the rest from reference TRBV5-1 and TRBJ1-3 gives the full variable domain: KAGVTQTPRYLIKTRGQQVTLSCSPISGHRSVSWYQQTPGQGLQFLFEYFSETQRNKGNFPGRFSGRQFSNSRSEMNVSTLELGDSALYLCASSLRGGPGNTIYFGEGSWLTVV.

V is TRBV11-2 and J is TRBJ1-5, with 8 bases aligning to TRBD1. The CDR3 extends over 19 amino acids. The germline gives CDR1 SGHAT, CDR2 FQNNGV. V lost 3 bases, J lost 0 bases, and 13 bases stayed unmatched. Here the CDR3 DNA reads TGTGCCAGCAGCTTCGGAATGTCCGGGACAGGATATAGCAATCAGCCCCAGCATTTT. This translates into CASSFGMSGTGYSNQPQHF. The whole variable domain, remainder taken from reference TRBV11-2 and TRBJ1-5, is EAGVAQSPRYKIIEKRQSVAFWCNPISGHATLYWYQQILGQGPKLLIQFQNNGVVDDSQLPKDRFSAERLKGVDSTLKIQPAKLEDSAVYLCASSFGMSGTGYSNQPQHFGDGTRLSIL.

The chain couples TRBV2 to TRBJ2-7, with a weak D call TRBD1 (6 bases). The V gene's germline CDR1 is SNHLY and CDR2 FYNNEI. This CDR3 spans 15 amino acids. V lost 8 bases to trimming and J lost 5 bases, with 22 bases between them. The CDR3 is CASYPKTGRYDEQYF. The CDR3 nucleotides read TGTGCCAGCTACCCGAAAACAGGGAGATACGACGAGCAGTACTTC.

CDR3 bases: TGCGCCAGCAGCTTGGAACCCTGGGGCGGCACAGATACGCAGTATTTT. Protein product: CASSLEPWGGTDTQYF. The gene calls are TRBV5-1 and TRBJ2-3, with TRBD1 as a possible D gene (5 bases). Germline V gene data show CDR1 as SGHRS and CDR2 as YFSETQ. This CDR3 has 16 amino acids. Trimming removed 0 bases at V and 1 base at J, with 12 bases between.

Regarding this clone: Other nucleotide sequences from this sample produce the same CDR3. This chain uses TRBV18 with TRBJ1-5; 8 bases agree with TRBD1. The CDR3 is 15 amino acids. Trimming at V came to 3 bases and at J to 4 bases, leaving 5 bases not matched to a gene. Germline CDR1 is KGHSH and CDR2 is LQKENI. The CDR3 loop reads CASSPTGGGNQPQHF. The CDR3 DNA reads as TGTGCCAGCTCACCTACAGGGGGAGGAAATCAGCCCCAGCATTTT. The variable domain in full, with the rest retrieved from reference TRBV18 and TRBJ1-5, is NAGVMQNPRHLVRRRGQEARLRCSPMKGHSHVYWYRQLPEEGLKFMVYLQKENIIDESGMPKERFSAEFPKEGPSILRIQQVVRGDSAAYFCASSPTGGGNQPQHFGDGTRLSIL.

The chain links TRBV15 to TRBJ2-4, with a tentative D call TRBD1 (5 bases). This CDR3 comprises 16 residues. V gave up 0 bases and J gave up 0 bases, with 9 bases separating them. The germline V gene has CDR1 LNHNV and CDR2 YYDKDF (reference sequence). The CDR3 DNA follows: TGTGCCACCAGCAGAGACCGGACACAAGCCAAAAACATTCAGTACTTC. Its translation is CATSRDRTQAKNIQYF.

V usage is TRBV6-1 and J usage is TRBJ2-1; 7 bases are a match to TRBD2. This CDR3 has 15 amino acids. V trimming: 2 bases; J trimming: 3 bases; junction bases outside the gene matches: 4. Germline V gives CDR1 MNHNS, CDR2 SASEGT. This CDR3 reads CASSENRGDYNEQFF. CDR3 sequence (DNA): TGTGCCAGCAGTGAAAATCGGGGGGACTACAATGAGCAGTTCTTC.

The rearrangement joins TRBV4-1 to TRBJ1-5, with D unclear. The CDR3 loop spans 13 amino acids. Germline CDR1 reads MGHRA; CDR2 reads YSYEKL. Trimming stripped 4 bases from V and 7 bases from J, with 11 bases between. In DNA, the CDR3 is TGCGCCAGCAGCCGAACCTACGGGCAGCCCCAGCATTTT. Protein sequence: CASSRTYGQPQHF.

This chain joins TRBV4-1 and TRBJ2-3; 11 positions agree with TRBD2. Germline V lookup: CDR1 MGHRA, CDR2 YSYEKL. The V gene end was trimmed by 0 bases and the J gene end by 2 bases; junction bases not matched to a gene: 4. The CDR3 totals 17 residues. The CDR3 loop is CASSQELAGGFTDTQYF. As DNA, the CDR3 is TGCGCCAGCAGCCAAGAGCTAGCGGGGGGATTCACAGATACGCAGTATTTT.

This clone was picked up one time. The rearrangement links TRBV23-1 to TRBJ2-5, with a tentative D call TRBD2 (7 bases). TRBV23-1 is treated as an ORF (open reading frame) with a function not yet certain. The CDR3 runs to 19 residues. Trimming took 0 bases from V and 2 from J, leaving 22 bases between them. CDR3 sequence (DNA): TGCGCCAGCAGTCAATCGAGAAAGGGGGGGGCGCGAGATCAAGAGACCCAGTACTTC. It encodes CASSQSRKGGARDQETQYF.

The chain links TRBV3-1 (or the pseudogene TRBV3-2) to TRBJ1-1, with D perhaps matching TRBD1 (6 bases). Germline CDR1 is LGHDT and CDR2 is YNNKEL (reference sequence). CDR3 size: 14 residues. The V gene lost 7 bases and the J gene lost 4 bases, with 16 bases spanning the gap. CDR3 sequence reads: CASTVRGSGTEAFF. DNA for the CDR3: TGTGCCAGCACCGTAAGGGGGAGTGGCACTGAAGCTTTCTTT.

This clone was recorded once. The DNA for the CDR3 is TGTGCCAGCAGCTTATCCCCAATTTCTGGGGCCAACGTCCTGACTTTC. Translating gives CASSLSPISGANVLTF. The chain carries TRBV11-2 and TRBJ2-6, with unresolved D. The V gene lost 2 bases and the J gene lost 1 base, with 9 bases spanning the gap. Per the germline V gene, CDR1 is SGHAT and CDR2 is FQNNGV. CDR3 size: 16 residues.

The sample holds many counts of this clone. The chain couples TRBV2 to TRBJ2-7; possible D gene TRBD1, 7 bases. This CDR3 has 15 residues. Trimming stripped 2 bases from V and 1 base from J, with 12 bases between. Germline values: CDR1 SNHLY, CDR2 FYNNEI. The CDR3 is CASSEMGGQSYEQYF. The CDR3 region has the DNA TGTGCCAGCAGTGAAATGGGGGGACAGTCCTACGAGCAGTACTTC.